A selection of T cell receptor beta chains follows, all from one sample in a study of molecular identifiers for immune sequencing clone quantification. TCRdb called the PCR reads again in MiXCR, with one record for every CDR3 protein. The sample lists hundreds of thousands of distinct CDR3 sequences, roughly 27% occurring once. The sequencing sample was made of naive CD8+ T cells from blood, with Jurkat cell RNA spiked in. The receptor set was obtained from a human donor in good health. Some libraries in this study had Jurkat cell RNA spiked in. Each CDR3 is given without its conserved first and last residue. Only some rows state a clone size, as once, few, many or a class for expanded clones.

>few|TRBV7-2
ASSFLQGTTGELF
>few|TRBV6-1
ASSEFSGGALETQY
>few|TRBV27
ASSLVGGSEKLF
>many|TRBV14
ASSQGPSGSYEQY
>-|TRBV29-1
SVGDPEWGTEAF
>-|TRBV7-8
ASSLATGVYSGANVLT
>few|TRBV20-1
SAREVGKNIQY
>-|TRBV12-3/TRBV12-4
ASSPVGPAHEQF
>-|TRBV7-9
ASSTGCYEQY
>-|TRBV9
ASSGDRGAEQY
>-|TRBV5-1
ASGLESNQPQH
>-|TRBV4-3
ASSQDTGSYGQY
>many|TRBV20-1
SALRYLEAF